The next 5 T cell receptor beta chains were all read from a single sample in a study of T-cell reconstitution after alpha-beta-depleted transplantation in children. TCRbeta library preparation incorporated unique molecular identifiers. TCRdb independently ran MiXCR on the PCR reads; one entry per CDR3 protein. The sample includes 90,000 to 100,000 distinct CDR3 sequences, more than 20% of them seen just once. This specimen consisted of PBMCs, obtained before TCRalphabeta/CD19-depleted stem cell transplant. Receptors originate from a boy between 2 and 10 years old with acute lymphoblastic leukemia, due to receive a stem cell transplant.

This clonotype was seen a handful of times. V usage is TRBV4-3 and J usage is TRBJ1-2; D is undetermined. This CDR3 is 13 amino acids long. Germline CDR1 and CDR2: LGHNA and YSLEER. V was trimmed by 0 bases and J by 7 bases, leaving 9 bases between them. CDR3 DNA sequence: TGCGCCAGCAGCCAAGATCCATTCGTTGGCTACACCTTC. Protein product: CASSQDPFVGYTF.

This clonotype was seen only a few times. This chain links TRBV2 with TRBJ2-2; 12 bases agree with TRBD2. This CDR3 has 18 amino acids. Germline trimming cut 5 bases from V and 6 bases from J; bases unmatched to any gene: 13. Germline-derived CDR1 and CDR2 are SNHLY and FYNNEI. CDR3 sequence reads: CASSIIPGLAGIAGELFF. In nucleotides, the CDR3 is TGTGCCAGCAGTATAATCCCGGGACTAGCGGGTATTGCCGGGGAGCTGTTTTTT. The full variable domain, in which reference TRBV2 and TRBJ2-2 provide the parts outside the CDR3, is EPEVTQTPSHQVTQMGQEVILRCVPISNHLYFYWYRQILGQKVEFLVSFYNNEISEKSEIFDDQFSVERPDGSNFTLKIRSTKLEDSAMYFCASSIIPGLAGIAGELFFGEGSRLTVL.

V usage is TRBV7-3 and J usage is TRBJ2-7; D remains unclear. The V end lost 8 bases, the J end lost 3 bases, and 26 bases lay between the germline ends. The germline V gene has CDR1 SGHTA and CDR2 FQGTGA. The CDR3 totals 17 residues. The CDR3: CASELIISALNRYEQYF. The CDR3 bases are TGTGCCAGCGAGCTTATAATATCGGCTCTCAACCGCTACGAGCAGTACTTC.

The chain joins TRBV28 to TRBJ2-1; 9 nucleotides align to TRBD1. This CDR3 comprises 15 residues. The trim removed 8 bases at V and 8 bases at J, leaving 13 bases unmatched. Germline assignment: CDR1 MDHEN and CDR2 SYDVKM. This chain's CDR3 is CASSSGDRVRDEQFF. The CDR3 bases are TGTGCCAGCTCATCCGGGGACAGGGTAAGAGATGAGCAGTTCTTC.

CDR3 protein: CSVPRGRNSNQPQHF. DNA for the CDR3: TGCAGTGTTCCCCGGGGAAGAAATAGCAATCAGCCCCAGCATTTT. The chain combines TRBV20-1 with TRBJ1-5; D unresolved. Germline V lookup: CDR1 DFQATT, CDR2 SNEGSKA (reference sequence). CDR3 length equals 15 residues. The germline V and J ends were trimmed by 7 bases and 0 bases, with 16 bases remaining between them.